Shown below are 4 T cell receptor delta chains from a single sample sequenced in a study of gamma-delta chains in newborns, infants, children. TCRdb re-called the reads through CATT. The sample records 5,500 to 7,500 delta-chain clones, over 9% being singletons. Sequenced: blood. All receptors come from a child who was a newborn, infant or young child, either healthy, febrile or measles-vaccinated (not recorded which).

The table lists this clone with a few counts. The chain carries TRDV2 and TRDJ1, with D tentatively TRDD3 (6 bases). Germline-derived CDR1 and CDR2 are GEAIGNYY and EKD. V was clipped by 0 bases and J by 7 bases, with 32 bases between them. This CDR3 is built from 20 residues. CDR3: CACDTLGFGFKRGSQVKLIF. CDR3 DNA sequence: TGTGCCTGTGACACCCTTGGATTCGGCTTTAAGAGGGGATCCCAGGTTAAACTCATCTTT.

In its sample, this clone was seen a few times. In DNA form, the CDR3 reads TGTGCCTGTGACACTGGTACTGGGGGATACCCCCGCTCCTGGGACACCCGACAGATGTTTTTC. Its protein is CACDTGTGGYPRSWDTRQMFF. The V call is TRDV2, the J call TRDJ3; TRDD3 matches 12 bases. The germline V gene encodes CDR1 GEAIGNYY and CDR2 EKD. There are 21 residues in the CDR3. Trimming took 1 base from V and 0 from J; bases not matched to a gene: 9.

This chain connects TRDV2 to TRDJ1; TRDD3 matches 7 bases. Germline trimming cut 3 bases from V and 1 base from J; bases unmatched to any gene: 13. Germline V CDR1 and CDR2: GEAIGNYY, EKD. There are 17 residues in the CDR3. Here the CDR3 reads CACDSLVGGRGTDKLIF. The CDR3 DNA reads TGTGCCTGTGACTCCCTTGTTGGGGGAAGGGGCACCGATAAACTCATCTTT.

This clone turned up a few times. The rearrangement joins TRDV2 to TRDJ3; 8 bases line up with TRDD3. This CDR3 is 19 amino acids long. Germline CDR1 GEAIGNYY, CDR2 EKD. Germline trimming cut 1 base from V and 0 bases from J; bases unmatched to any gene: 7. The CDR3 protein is CACDTGGSSSSWDTRQMFF. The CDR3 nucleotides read TGTGCCTGTGACACTGGGGGATCCTCCAGCTCCTGGGACACCCGACAGATGTTTTTC.